This TCR beta chain came from a study of T-cell reconstitution after alpha-beta-depleted transplantation in children (dated by TCRdb to the mid-2010s). About the study as a whole: The study quantitatively tracked T-cell immune reconstitution after TCRalphabeta/CD19-depleted allogeneic hematopoietic cell transplantation in children using TCR repertoire profiling.

Libraries were constructed by PCR. Sequencer: Illumina HiSeq 2500. Molecular barcoding was employed in the preparation of TCR libraries, with unique molecular identifiers being used to normalize TCRbeta repertoire quantification. TCRdb applied fastp at Q25 and MiXCR to the public reads, then kept only in-frame beta chains. A single entry per CDR3 protein holds the most common genes and DNA from its merged rows. This sample holds roughly 220,000 distinct CDR3 sequences; about 12% were observed only once. Roughly 2.6% of the sample is in the top ten clones. Including cysteine and phenylalanine, the CDR3 has 15 amino acids. The CDR3 DNA has 45 bases and is translated from base 1. The germline V end is reduced by 1 base and the J end by 7 bases; junction bases left unmatched: 1. CDR1 and CDR2 (SGHTA, FQGNSA) derive from the germline V gene. This clonotype was detected only a few times. The specificity of this receptor is unknown. Being one base from a much bigger clone, this may be a read error.

Sequences were derived from PBMCs from the stem cell graft donor, sampled from the stem cell graft. The sequence links TRBV7-2 to TRBJ1-6, with 10 bases matching TRBD1. The clonotype originates from a human donor who donated a stem cell graft to a child with acute lymphoblastic leukemia. The base sequence is TGTGCCAGCAGCTTAGTGGGACAGGGGAATTCACCCCTCCACTTT. Its amino acids are CASSLVGQGNSPLHF.